This T cell receptor beta chain originates from a study of glioma-infiltrating T cells after dendritic cell vaccination. As for time point: after dendritic cell vaccination, including at tumor progression/relapse. The method was immunoSEQ multiplex PCR; TCRdb's version includes in-frame clones alone and lacks a portion of them. The data contain 85,000 or so clones, roughly 85% of them singletons. This clonotype was obtained from a human donor with glioblastoma. Specimen: blood, collected after dendritic cell vaccination.

In DNA form, the CDR3 reads TGTGCCAGCAGCGCAAACAGGGTCGTTAACTATGGCTACACCTTC. Protein: CASSANRVVNYGYTF. This chain links TRBV9 with TRBJ1-2, with D tentatively TRBD1 (6 bases). In germline, CDR1 is SGDLS, CDR2 YYNGEE. This CDR3 is 15 amino acids long. The germline V and J ends were trimmed by 3 bases and 1 base, with 13 bases remaining between them.